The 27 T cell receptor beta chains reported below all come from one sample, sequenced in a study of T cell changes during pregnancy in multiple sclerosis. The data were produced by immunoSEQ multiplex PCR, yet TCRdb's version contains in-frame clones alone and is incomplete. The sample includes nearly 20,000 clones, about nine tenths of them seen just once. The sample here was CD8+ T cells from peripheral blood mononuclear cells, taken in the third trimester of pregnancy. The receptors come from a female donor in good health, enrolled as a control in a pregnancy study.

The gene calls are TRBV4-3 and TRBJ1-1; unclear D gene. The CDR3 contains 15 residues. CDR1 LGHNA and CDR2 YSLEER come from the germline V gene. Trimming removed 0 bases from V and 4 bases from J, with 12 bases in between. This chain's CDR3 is CASSQDTSSGTEAFF. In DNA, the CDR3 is TGCGCCAGCAGCCAAGATACGTCCTCGGGCACTGAAGCTTTCTTT.

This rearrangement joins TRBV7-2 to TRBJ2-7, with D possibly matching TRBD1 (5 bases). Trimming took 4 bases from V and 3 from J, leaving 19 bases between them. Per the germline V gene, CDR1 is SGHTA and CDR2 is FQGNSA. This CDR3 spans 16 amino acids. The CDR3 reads CASSSQLGRDLYEQYF. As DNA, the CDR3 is TGTGCCAGCAGCTCCCAGTTGGGGCGCGATCTCTACGAGCAGTACTTC.

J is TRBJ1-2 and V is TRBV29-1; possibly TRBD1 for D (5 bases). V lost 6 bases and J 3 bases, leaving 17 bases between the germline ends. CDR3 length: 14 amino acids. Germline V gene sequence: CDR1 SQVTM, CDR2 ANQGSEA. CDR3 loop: CSVLSREEYYGYTF. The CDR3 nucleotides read TGCAGCGTCCTATCCAGGGAAGAGTACTATGGCTACACCTTC. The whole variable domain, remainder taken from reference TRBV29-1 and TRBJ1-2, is SAVISQKPSRDICQRGTSLTIQCQVDSQVTMMFWYRQQPGQSLTLIATANQGSEATYESGFVIDKFPISRPNLTFSTLTVSNMSPEDSSIYLCSVLSREEYYGYTFGSGTRLTVV.

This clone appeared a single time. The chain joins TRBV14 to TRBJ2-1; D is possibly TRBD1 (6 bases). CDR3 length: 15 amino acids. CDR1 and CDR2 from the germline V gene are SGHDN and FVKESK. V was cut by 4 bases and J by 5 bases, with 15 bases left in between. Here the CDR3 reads CASSPVQGMNNEQFF. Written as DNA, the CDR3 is TGTGCCAGCAGCCCCGTACAGGGAATGAACAATGAGCAGTTCTTC. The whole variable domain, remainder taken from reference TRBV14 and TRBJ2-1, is EAGVTQFPSHSVIEKGQTVTLRCDPISGHDNLYWYRRVMGKEIKFLLHFVKESKQDESGMPNNRFLAERTGGTYSTLKVQPAELEDSGVYFCASSPVQGMNNEQFFGPGTRLTVL.

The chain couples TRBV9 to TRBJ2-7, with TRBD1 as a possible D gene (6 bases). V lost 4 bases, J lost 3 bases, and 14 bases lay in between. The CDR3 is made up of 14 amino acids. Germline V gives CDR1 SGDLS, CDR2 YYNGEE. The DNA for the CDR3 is TGTGCCAGCAGCCCCGACAGGTCCTACTACGAGCAGTACTTC. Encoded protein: CASSPDRSYYEQYF.

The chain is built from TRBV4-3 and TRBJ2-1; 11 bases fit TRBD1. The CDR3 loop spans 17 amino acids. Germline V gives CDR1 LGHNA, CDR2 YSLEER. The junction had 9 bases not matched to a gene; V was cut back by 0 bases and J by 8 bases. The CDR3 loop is CASSQDGAGQGAHEQFF. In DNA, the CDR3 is TGCGCCAGCAGCCAAGATGGGGCAGGACAGGGGGCACATGAGCAGTTCTTC.

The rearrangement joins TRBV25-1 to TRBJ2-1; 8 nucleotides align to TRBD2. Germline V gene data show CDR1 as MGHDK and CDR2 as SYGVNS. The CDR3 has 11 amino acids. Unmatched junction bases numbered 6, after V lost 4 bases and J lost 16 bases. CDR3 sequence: CASSVGGASFF. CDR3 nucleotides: TGTGCCAGCAGTGTCGGGGGGGCCAGCTTCTTC.

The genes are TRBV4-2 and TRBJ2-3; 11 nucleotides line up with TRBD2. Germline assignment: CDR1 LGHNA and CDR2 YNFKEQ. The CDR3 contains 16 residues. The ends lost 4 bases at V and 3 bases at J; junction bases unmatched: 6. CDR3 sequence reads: CASSPSLAGGTDTQYF. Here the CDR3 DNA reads TGTGCCAGCAGCCCCAGCTTAGCGGGGGGGACAGATACGCAGTATTTT.

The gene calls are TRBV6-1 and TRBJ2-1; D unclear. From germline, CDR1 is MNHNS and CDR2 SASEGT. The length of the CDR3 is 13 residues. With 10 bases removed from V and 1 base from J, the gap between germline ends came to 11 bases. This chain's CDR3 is CATTKFSYNEQFF. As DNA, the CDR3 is TGTGCCACAACAAAGTTTTCCTACAATGAGCAGTTCTTC.

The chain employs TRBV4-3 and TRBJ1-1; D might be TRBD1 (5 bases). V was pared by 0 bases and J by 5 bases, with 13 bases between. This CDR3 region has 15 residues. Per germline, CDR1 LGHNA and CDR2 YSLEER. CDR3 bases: TGCGCCAGCAGCCAAGAACCTGGGGGAGGAACTGAAGCTTTCTTT. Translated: CASSQEPGGGTEAFF.

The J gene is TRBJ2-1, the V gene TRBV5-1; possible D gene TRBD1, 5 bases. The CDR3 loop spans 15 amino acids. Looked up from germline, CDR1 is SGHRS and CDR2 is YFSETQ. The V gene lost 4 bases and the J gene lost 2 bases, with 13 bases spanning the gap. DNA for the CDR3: TGCGCCAGCAGCACAACAGGTTTCGCCTACAATGAGCAGTTCTTC. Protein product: CASSTTGFAYNEQFF.

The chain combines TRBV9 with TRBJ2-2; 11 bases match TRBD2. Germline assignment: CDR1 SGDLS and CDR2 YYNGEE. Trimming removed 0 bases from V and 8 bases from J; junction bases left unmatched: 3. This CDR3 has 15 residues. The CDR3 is CASSVVAGGLGELFF. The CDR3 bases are TGTGCCAGCAGCGTAGTAGCGGGGGGGCTAGGGGAGCTGTTTTTT.

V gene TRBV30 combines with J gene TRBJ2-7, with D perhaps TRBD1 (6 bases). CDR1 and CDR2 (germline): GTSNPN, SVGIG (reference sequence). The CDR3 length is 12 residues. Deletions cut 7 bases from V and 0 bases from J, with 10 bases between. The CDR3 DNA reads TGTGCCTTCCGGGACAACTCCTACGAGCAGTACTTC. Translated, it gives CAFRDNSYEQYF. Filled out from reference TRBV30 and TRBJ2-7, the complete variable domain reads SQTIHQWPATLVQPVGSPLSLECTVEGTSNPNLYWYRQAAGRGLQLLFYSVGIGQISSEVPQNLSASRPQDRQFILSSKKLLLSDSGFYLCAFRDNSYEQYFGPGTRLTVT.

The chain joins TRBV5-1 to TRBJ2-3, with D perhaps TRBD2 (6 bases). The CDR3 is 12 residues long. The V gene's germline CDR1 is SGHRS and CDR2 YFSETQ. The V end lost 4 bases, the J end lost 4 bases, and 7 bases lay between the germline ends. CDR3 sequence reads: CASSVAADTQYF. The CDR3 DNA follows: TGCGCCAGCAGCGTAGCGGCAGATACGCAGTATTTT.

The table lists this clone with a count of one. The CDR3 is CASSYGVGGNEQFF. DNA for the CDR3: TGTGCCAGCAGTTACGGGGTAGGGGGCAATGAGCAGTTCTTC. The rearrangement joins TRBV6-5 to TRBJ2-1, with D possibly matching TRBD1 (6 bases). Trimming removed 2 bases at V and 6 bases at J, with 11 bases between. The CDR3 loop spans 14 amino acids. From germline, CDR1 is MNHEY and CDR2 SVGAGI.

In DNA form, the CDR3 reads TGTGCCAGCAGTGCCGAACGGACGGGGATCTATGGCTACACCTTC. It yields the protein CASSAERTGIYGYTF. The chain couples TRBV6-4 to TRBJ1-2; D unresolved. The CDR3 runs to 15 residues. Looked up from germline, CDR1 is MRHNA and CDR2 is SNTAGT. V was trimmed by 4 bases and J by 4 bases, leaving 16 bases between them.

The CDR3 sequence: CASSLIFWTENTEAFF. Here the CDR3 DNA reads TGTGCCAGTAGCCTAATTTTTTGGACAGAGAACACTGAAGCTTTCTTT. V gene TRBV19 combines with J gene TRBJ1-1; the D gene is possibly TRBD1 (6 bases). This CDR3 spans 16 amino acids. The germline V gene has CDR1 LNHDA and CDR2 SQIVND (reference sequence). Trimming pared 6 bases from V and 1 base from J, leaving 18 bases between.

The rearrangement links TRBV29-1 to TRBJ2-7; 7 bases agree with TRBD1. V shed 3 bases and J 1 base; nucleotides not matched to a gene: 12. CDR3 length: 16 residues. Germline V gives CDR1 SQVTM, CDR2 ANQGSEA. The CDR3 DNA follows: TGCAGCGTTGACCGTTCCGACAGGGCTGGGTCCTACGAGCAGTACTTC. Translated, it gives CSVDRSDRAGSYEQYF.

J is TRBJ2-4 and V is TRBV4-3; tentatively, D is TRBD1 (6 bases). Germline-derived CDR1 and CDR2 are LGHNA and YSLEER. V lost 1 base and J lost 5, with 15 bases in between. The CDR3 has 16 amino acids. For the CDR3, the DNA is TGCGCCAGCAGCCAAGGTGGCGAGGCAGGGGAAAACATTCAGTACTTC. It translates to CASSQGGEAGENIQYF.

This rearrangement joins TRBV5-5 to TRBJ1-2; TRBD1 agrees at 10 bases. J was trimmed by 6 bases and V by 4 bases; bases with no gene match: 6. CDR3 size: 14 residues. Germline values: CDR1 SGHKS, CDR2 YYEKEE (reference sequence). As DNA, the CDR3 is TGTGCCAGCAGCCCGACAGGGGGCCGGGATGGCTACACCTTC. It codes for CASSPTGGRDGYTF.

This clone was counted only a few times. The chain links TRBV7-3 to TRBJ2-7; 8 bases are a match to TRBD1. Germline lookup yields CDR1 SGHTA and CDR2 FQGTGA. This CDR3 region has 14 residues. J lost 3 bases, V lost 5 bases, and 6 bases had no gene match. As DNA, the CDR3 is TGTGCCAGCAGCCTTCGACAGGGGAGCTACGAGCAGTACTTC. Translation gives CASSLRQGSYEQYF.

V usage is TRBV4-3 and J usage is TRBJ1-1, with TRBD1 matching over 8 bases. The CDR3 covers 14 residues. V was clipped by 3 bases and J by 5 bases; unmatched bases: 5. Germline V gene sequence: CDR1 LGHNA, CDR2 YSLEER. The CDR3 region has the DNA TGCGCCAGCAGCCAGGACAGGGATGTAACTGAAGCTTTCTTT. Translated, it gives CASSQDRDVTEAFF.

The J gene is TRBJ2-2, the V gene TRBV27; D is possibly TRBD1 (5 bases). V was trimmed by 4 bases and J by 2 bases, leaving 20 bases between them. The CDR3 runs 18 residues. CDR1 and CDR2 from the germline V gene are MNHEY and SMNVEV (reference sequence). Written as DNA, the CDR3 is TGTGCCAGCAGTTCGCTCCTTGGGGCAGGCAAAAACACCGGGGAGCTGTTTTTT. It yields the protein CASSSLLGAGKNTGELFF.

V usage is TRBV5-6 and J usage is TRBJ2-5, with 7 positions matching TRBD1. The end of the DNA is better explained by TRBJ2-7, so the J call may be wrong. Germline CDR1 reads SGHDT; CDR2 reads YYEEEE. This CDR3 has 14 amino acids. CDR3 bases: TGTGCCAGCAGCCCGGACAGGAGAAGCTACGAGCAGTACTTC. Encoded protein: CASSPDRRSYEQYF.

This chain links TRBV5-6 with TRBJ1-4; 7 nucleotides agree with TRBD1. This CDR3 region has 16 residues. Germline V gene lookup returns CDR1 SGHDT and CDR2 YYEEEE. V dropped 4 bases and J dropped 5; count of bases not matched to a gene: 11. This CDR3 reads CASSHSTGVINEKLFF. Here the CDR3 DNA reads TGTGCCAGCAGCCACTCCACAGGGGTTATAAATGAAAAACTGTTTTTT.

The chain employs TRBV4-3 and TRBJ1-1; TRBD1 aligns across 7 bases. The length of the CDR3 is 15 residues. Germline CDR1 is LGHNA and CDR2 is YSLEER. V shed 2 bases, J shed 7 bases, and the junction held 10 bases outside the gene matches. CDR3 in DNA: TGCGCCAGCAGCCAAAGACAGGGCGTCTATGGTGAAGCTTTCTTT. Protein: CASSQRQGVYGEAFF.

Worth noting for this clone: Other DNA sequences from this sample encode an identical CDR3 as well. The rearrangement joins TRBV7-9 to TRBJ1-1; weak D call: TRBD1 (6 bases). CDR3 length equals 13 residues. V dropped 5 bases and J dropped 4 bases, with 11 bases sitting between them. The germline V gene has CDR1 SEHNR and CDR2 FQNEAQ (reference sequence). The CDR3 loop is CASSPTGSTEAFF. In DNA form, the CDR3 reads TGTGCCAGCAGCCCCACAGGGAGCACTGAAGCTTTCTTT.